These 23 T cell receptor beta chains share one sample of origin, sequenced in a study of blood T cell repertoires in COVID-19. Using immunoSEQ multiplex PCR, the repertoire was profiled, and TCRdb retains in-frame clones only, with some absent. Here the sample spans 250,000 to 350,000 clones, roughly nine tenths being singletons. Sample: PBMCs or T cells enriched from blood (not recorded which). These receptors all stem from a woman aged 45-65 years who had recovered from COVID-19.

The rearrangement uses TRBV4-1 and TRBJ1-2; weak D call: TRBD1 (5 bases). The CDR3 covers 12 residues. Germline V gene sequence: CDR1 MGHRA, CDR2 YSYEKL. The ends were cut back, 2 bases at V and 8 bases at J, with 9 bases in the middle. The CDR3 here is CASSQSRQGYTF. CDR3 coding DNA: TGCGCCAGCAGCCAATCCAGACAGGGCTACACCTTC.

The rearrangement uses TRBV7-2 and TRBJ2-5; the match to TRBD2 covers 12 bases. The CDR3 is 17 amino acids. The V gene's germline CDR1 is SGHTA and CDR2 FQGNSA. V gave up 2 bases and J gave up 4 bases; unmatched junction bases: 8. The chain's CDR3 is CASSLLAGGHPSETQYF. The CDR3 DNA sequence: TGTGCCAGCAGCTTACTAGCGGGAGGGCACCCATCAGAGACCCAGTACTTC.

The V gene is TRBV2, the J gene TRBJ1-5; D unresolved. The CDR3 has 13 residues. V lost 6 bases and J 2 bases, leaving 8 bases between the germline ends. The germline gives CDR1 SNHLY, CDR2 FYNNEI. The DNA for the CDR3 is TGTGCCAGCAGCCGATCAGGCAATCAGCCCCAGCATTTT. Translated: CASSRSGNQPQHF. The variable domain in full, completed from reference TRBV2 and TRBJ1-5, reads EPEVTQTPSHQVTQMGQEVILRCVPISNHLYFYWYRQILGQKVEFLVSFYNNEISEKSEIFDDQFSVERPDGSNFTLKIRSTKLEDSAMYFCASSRSGNQPQHFGDGTRLSIL.

About this clone itself: Other DNA variants within this sample encode the same CDR3. The chain joins TRBV27 to TRBJ1-5; 7 bases are a match to TRBD1. V lost 3 bases, J lost 4 bases, and 0 bases stayed unmatched. Germline CDR1 and CDR2: MNHEY and SMNVEV (reference sequence). The CDR3 totals 13 residues. The CDR3: CASSLTGNQPQHF. As DNA, the CDR3 is TGTGCCAGCAGTTTGACAGGGAATCAGCCCCAGCATTTT.

This clone has a single count. V and J are TRBV11-2 and TRBJ1-3; a possible D gene is TRBD1 (5 bases). V was clipped by 5 bases and J by 4 bases, with 12 bases between them. Germline-derived CDR1 and CDR2 are SGHAT and FQNNGV. This CDR3 comprises 14 residues. The CDR3 nucleotides read TGTGCCAGCAGCCTTTCCCAGGGAGGAAACACCATATATTTT. This gives the protein CASSLSQGGNTIYF.

This clone was detected only once. The chain recombines TRBV30 with TRBJ2-1; possibly TRBD2 for D (6 bases). This CDR3 comprises 14 residues. V lost 2 bases and J lost 6, with 14 bases in between. CDR1 is GTSNPN and CDR2 is SVGIG in the germline V gene (reference sequence). In DNA, the CDR3 is TGTGCCTGGAGTTCGGGGGTTGGGGCCAATGAGCAGTTCTTC. Translating it yields CAWSSGVGANEQFF.

The V call is TRBV5-1, the J call TRBJ2-1, with D perhaps matching TRBD1 (6 bases). Germline V lookup: CDR1 SGHRS, CDR2 YFSETQ. The V gene lost 4 bases and the J gene lost 5 bases, with 16 bases spanning the gap. There are 15 residues in the CDR3. For the CDR3, the DNA is TGCGCCAGCAGCCGGACAGTTAATACTCACAATGAGCAGTTCTTC. Encoded protein: CASSRTVNTHNEQFF.

The CDR3 DNA sequence: TGTGCCAGCAGTTTAACTAGCTCCTACGAGCAGTACTTC. Residues: CASSLTSSYEQYF. This chain links TRBV12-3 or TRBV12-4 with TRBJ2-7; possibly TRBD2 for D (5 bases). CDR3 size: 13 residues. V lost 2 bases, J lost 0 bases, and 5 bases lay in between.

This clone came up a few times. The rearrangement links TRBV2 to TRBJ1-2, with D unclear. CDR1 is SNHLY, CDR2 FYNNEI, per germline. Trimming took 5 bases from V and 0 from J, leaving 7 bases between them. The CDR3 sequence is 13 residues long. The CDR3: CASSFRSNYGYTF. The CDR3 coding sequence is TGTGCCAGCAGTTTTAGATCTAACTATGGCTACACCTTC. The complete variable domain, with remaining parts taken from reference TRBV2 and TRBJ1-2, reads EPEVTQTPSHQVTQMGQEVILRCVPISNHLYFYWYRQILGQKVEFLVSFYNNEISEKSEIFDDQFSVERPDGSNFTLKIRSTKLEDSAMYFCASSFRSNYGYTFGSGTRLTVV.

Note on this clone: Other DNA sequences from this sample encode an identical CDR3 as well. The V gene is TRBV11-2, the J gene TRBJ2-3; possible D gene TRBD2, 5 bases. CDR3 size: 15 residues. The ends were cut back, 5 bases at V and 3 bases at J, with 15 bases in the middle. CDR1 and CDR2 from the germline V gene are SGHAT and FQNNGV. CDR3 DNA: TGTGCCAGCAGCCCGAACCGAGGGTTGACAGATACGCAGTATTTT. This gives the protein CASSPNRGLTDTQYF.

This chain links TRBV28 with TRBJ2-5; 11 bases are shared with TRBD2. The V gene end was trimmed by 6 bases and the J gene end by 4 bases; junction bases not matched to a gene: 19. This CDR3 spans 19 amino acids. Germline CDR1 is MDHEN and CDR2 is SYDVKM. CDR3 DNA: TGTGCCAGCAGGTCCCTCGTAGCGGGAGGGCCGGATCTGGGAGAGACCCAGTACTTC. As protein: CASRSLVAGGPDLGETQYF.

The chain has TRBV28 and TRBJ1-2; a possible D gene is TRBD1 (5 bases). The CDR3 length is 16 residues. V lost 4 bases to trimming and J lost 8 bases, with 23 bases between them. Per germline, CDR1 MDHEN and CDR2 SYDVKM. The CDR3 nucleotides are TGTGCCAGCAGTTCTGCGGGACTGGGCAATTTTCTCGGCTACACCTTC. This gives the protein CASSSAGLGNFLGYTF.

This sequence joins TRBV7-3 and TRBJ2-1, with 8 bases aligning to TRBD2. This CDR3 has 15 residues. The V segment lost 5 bases and the J segment 4 bases; nucleotides outside the gene matches: 7. Germline V gene data show CDR1 as SGHTA and CDR2 as FQGTGA. CDR3 bases: TGTGCCAGCAGCGATACTAGCGGACCATACAATGAGCAGTTCTTC. Translation gives CASSDTSGPYNEQFF.

Concerning this clone: The sample contains more than one DNA sequence encoding this CDR3. The rearrangement links TRBV5-1 to TRBJ1-3, with 7 positions matching TRBD1. Germline CDR1 reads SGHRS; CDR2 reads YFSETQ. This CDR3 has 14 amino acids. Trimming at V came to 4 bases and at J to 2 bases, leaving 3 bases not matched to a gene. The CDR3 DNA is TGCGCCAGCAGCGAAGACAGGGCTGGAAACACCATATATTTT. Translation: CASSEDRAGNTIYF. Combining the CDR3 with reference TRBV5-1 and TRBJ1-3 gives the whole variable domain KAGVTQTPRYLIKTRGQQVTLSCSPISGHRSVSWYQQTPGQGLQFLFEYFSETQRNKGNFPGRFSGRQFSNSRSEMNVSTLELGDSALYLCASSEDRAGNTIYFGEGSWLTVV.

This chain links TRBV24-1 with TRBJ2-3; maybe TRBD1 (6 bases). The CDR3 spans 16 residues. Germline lookup yields CDR1 KGHDR and CDR2 SFDVKD. V was cut by 3 bases and J by 0 bases, with 12 bases left in between. The CDR3 loop reads CATSDPGTYSTDTQYF. CDR3 nucleotide sequence: TGTGCCACCAGTGATCCCGGGACATATAGCACAGATACGCAGTATTTT.

This rearrangement joins TRBV7-6 to TRBJ1-4; possible D gene TRBD1, 6 bases. In germline, CDR1 is SGHVS, CDR2 FNYEAQ. V dropped 0 bases and J dropped 4 bases, with 6 bases sitting between them. The CDR3 extends over 14 amino acids. The DNA for the CDR3 is TGTGCCAGCAGCTTAGCAGGGGGTAATGAAAAACTGTTTTTT. It codes for CASSLAGGNEKLFF.

V and J are TRBV28 and TRBJ2-5; 7 bases line up with TRBD2. Per the germline V gene, CDR1 is MDHEN and CDR2 is SYDVKM. This CDR3 is built from 14 residues. Unmatched junction bases numbered 12, after V lost 8 bases and J lost 6 bases. The CDR3 nucleotides read TGTGCCAGCGAACTTGGGGGAGGGAGTCAGACCCAGTACTTC. As protein: CASELGGGSQTQYF.

The chain has TRBV3-1 (or the pseudogene TRBV3-2) and TRBJ2-1, with D perhaps matching TRBD2 (5 bases). The germline V gene has CDR1 LGHDT and CDR2 YNNKEL (reference sequence). The CDR3 spans 18 residues. The V end was cut by 2 bases, the J end by 1 base, with 18 bases between. CDR3 residues: CASSQRSGSSSSYNEQFF. CDR3 sequence (DNA): TGTGCCAGCAGCCAACGGTCAGGATCTAGCTCTTCCTACAATGAGCAGTTCTTC.

This chain uses TRBV29-1 with TRBJ1-1; no clear D gene. The V end lost 6 bases, the J end lost 3 bases, and 14 bases lay between the germline ends. The CDR3 length is 13 residues. The V gene's germline CDR1 is SQVTM and CDR2 ANQGSEA. CDR3 in DNA: TGCAGCGTCGAGAGGTTACTAGACACTGAAGCTTTCTTT. Protein sequence: CSVERLLDTEAFF.

The chain employs TRBV2 and TRBJ2-3, with 9 bases aligning to TRBD1. With V trimmed by 7 bases and J by 6 bases, 5 bases remained unmatched. The germline CDR1 and CDR2 sequences are SNHLY and FYNNEI. The CDR3 extends over 13 amino acids. CDR3 protein: CASNGQGTDTQYF. CDR3 bases: TGTGCCAGCAACGGACAGGGGACCGATACGCAGTATTTT.

The chain has TRBV19 and TRBJ1-5; D is uncertain. The CDR3 totals 15 residues. From germline, CDR1 is LNHDA and CDR2 SQIVND (reference sequence). Deletions cut 6 bases from V and 2 bases from J, with 14 bases between. The CDR3 nucleotides read TGTGCCAGTAGGGCCGACCCGAGGGGCAATCAGCCCCAGCATTTT. Protein: CASRADPRGNQPQHF.

This chain uses TRBV2 with TRBJ2-5, with 9 bases fitting TRBD2. CDR1 SNHLY and CDR2 FYNNEI come from the germline V gene. There are 15 residues in the CDR3. The junction had 10 bases not matched to a gene; V was cut back by 5 bases and J by 6 bases. The CDR3 DNA reads TGTGCCAGCAGTTGGGGTAGCGGGAGCCCACAGACCCAGTACTTC. Its protein product is CASSWGSGSPQTQYF.

CDR3 sequence reads: CASSPVAGRPYEQYF. CDR3 sequence (DNA): TGTGCCAGCAGTCCGGTAGCGGGAAGGCCCTACGAGCAGTACTTC. The genes are TRBV28 and TRBJ2-7; 8 nucleotides match TRBD2. CDR1 MDHEN and CDR2 SYDVKM come from the germline V gene. V lost 5 bases to trimming and J lost 2 bases; unmatched junction nucleotides: 8. CDR3 length: 15 amino acids.